The 32 T cell receptor beta chains in this list originate from one sample, sequenced in a study of monozygotic twins with cystic fibrosis (dated by TCRdb to 2020 to 2023). Library preparation employed the immunoSEQ multiplex PCR assay. TCRdb took this table from immuneACCESS and kept in-frame rearrangements with V and J called. Such tables lack part of the clones; where checked against another copy, unresolved V genes explain under half of the gap, and the rest is unexplained. The sample table contains tens of thousands of clones; only one count was recorded for around 96% of them. Around 3% of the sample belongs to the ten largest clones. The sample comprised blood. Source of these receptors: a girl aged 2-15 years with cystic fibrosis.

This chain uses TRBV28 with TRBJ2-7; D possibly uses TRBD1 or TRBD2 (5 bases each). CDR1 is MDHEN, CDR2 SYDVKM, per germline. The CDR3 length is 16 residues. Trimming removed 5 bases from V and 2 bases from J, with 19 bases in between. CDR3 protein: CASSKLPGTWAYEQYF. In DNA, the CDR3 is TGTGCCAGCAGTAAACTTCCAGGGACCTGGGCCTACGAGCAGTACTTC.

CDR3 DNA: TGTGCCAGCAGTCCGGCCAGGATCTATGGTCAGCCCCAGCATTTT. It translates to CASSPARIYGQPQHF. The chain recombines TRBV2 with TRBJ1-5; D not certain. Trimming took off 5 bases at V and 6 bases at J, with 17 bases between the two ends. This CDR3 has 15 residues. Germline lookup yields CDR1 SNHLY and CDR2 FYNNEI.

V and J are TRBV5-4 and TRBJ2-2; 12 positions agree with TRBD2. In germline, CDR1 is SGHNT, CDR2 YYREEE (reference sequence). V shed 2 bases, J shed 5 bases, and the junction held 4 bases outside the gene matches. The CDR3 contains 16 residues. The CDR3 region has the DNA TGTGCCAGCAGCTTAGTGGGGACTAGCGGGACCGGGGAGCTGTTTTTT. Translating it yields CASSLVGTSGTGELFF.

Only a few counts were recorded for this clone. The chain has TRBV19 and TRBJ1-1, with D uncertain. CDR3 size: 13 residues. Trimming removed 2 bases at V and 1 base at J, with 5 bases between. Looked up from germline, CDR1 is LNHDA and CDR2 is SQIVND (reference sequence). CDR3 protein: CASSIRTNTEAFF. CDR3 coding DNA: TGTGCCAGTAGTATAAGGACGAACACTGAAGCTTTCTTT.

The rearrangement links TRBV4-3 to TRBJ2-1; 10 nucleotides match TRBD2. Germline values: CDR1 LGHNA, CDR2 YSLEER. V trimming: 0 bases; J trimming: 7 bases; junction bases outside the gene matches: 9. The CDR3 length is 17 residues. DNA of the CDR3: TGCGCCAGCAGCCAAGAAGCAAGGACTAGCGGACAAAATGAGCAGTTCTTC. It is translated as CASSQEARTSGQNEQFF.

The gene calls are TRBV2 and TRBJ1-2; D uncertain. The germline gives CDR1 SNHLY, CDR2 FYNNEI. The CDR3 has 14 residues. V dropped 6 bases and J dropped 1 base, with 12 bases sitting between them. DNA of the CDR3: TGTGCCAGCAGGGAAACGGGATTTAACTATGGCTACACCTTC. Translation: CASRETGFNYGYTF.

The chain employs TRBV5-1 and TRBJ1-5; D perhaps matches TRBD1 (6 bases). Trimming removed 4 bases at V and 3 bases at J, with 14 bases between. CDR3 size: 15 residues. Per the germline V gene, CDR1 is SGHRS and CDR2 is YFSETQ. The CDR3 reads CASSPGAGVNQPQHF. In DNA form, the CDR3 reads TGCGCCAGCAGCCCAGGGGCAGGAGTCAATCAGCCCCAGCATTTT.

The chain joins TRBV27 to TRBJ1-4; D remains ambiguous. This CDR3 contains 16 residues. The V gene lost 2 bases and the J gene lost 3 bases, with 13 bases spanning the gap. CDR1 and CDR2 from the germline V gene are MNHEY and SMNVEV (reference sequence). CDR3 residues: CASSLNPGLANEKLFF. CDR3 nucleotide sequence: TGTGCCAGCAGTTTAAATCCGGGTTTAGCTAATGAAAAACTGTTTTTT. The full variable domain, rest sourced from reference TRBV27 and TRBJ1-4, is EAQVTQNPRYLITVTGKKLTVTCSQNMNHEYMSWYRQDPGLGLRQIYYSMNVEVTDKGDVPEGYKVSRKEKRNFPLILESPSPNQTSLYFCASSLNPGLANEKLFFGSGTQLSVL.

The CDR3 DNA reads as TGTGCCAGCAGCTTGGGGGCAGGGAAAACCTATGGCTACACCTTC. Translating it yields CASSLGAGKTYGYTF. This chain joins TRBV5-6 and TRBJ1-2; D may be TRBD1 (5 bases). V gave up 0 bases and J gave up 4 bases, with 13 bases separating them. Germline V gene lookup returns CDR1 SGHDT and CDR2 YYEEEE. This CDR3 contains 15 residues. Using reference TRBV5-6 and TRBJ1-2 for the parts outside the CDR3, the full variable domain is DAGVTQSPTHLIKTRGQQVTLRCSPKSGHDTVSWYQQALGQGPQFIFQYYEEEERQRGNFPDRFSGHQFPNYSSELNVNALLLGDSALYLCASSLGAGKTYGYTFGSGTRLTVV.

V usage is TRBV9 and J usage is TRBJ2-2; perhaps TRBD2 as D (5 bases). Germline values: CDR1 SGDLS, CDR2 YYNGEE. Trimming stripped 1 base from V and 4 bases from J, with 14 bases between. The CDR3 is 16 residues long. CDR3 DNA: TGTGCCAGCAGCGTACCCGGCCCCGGAGGCACCGGGGAGCTGTTTTTT. Residues: CASSVPGPGGTGELFF.

The chain uses TRBV29-1 and TRBJ1-2; perhaps TRBD1 as D (5 bases). The CDR3 runs to 12 residues. Germline V gene data show CDR1 as SQVTM and CDR2 as ANQGSEA. The CDR3 DNA reads TGCAGTGCGGCAGCGGGGACCTATGGCTACACCTTC. This encodes CSAAAGTYGYTF.

The genes are TRBV4-3 and TRBJ2-3; D not resolved. Trimming stripped 0 bases from V and 4 bases from J, with 14 bases between. Germline V gene data show CDR1 as LGHNA and CDR2 as YSLEER. This CDR3 region has 16 residues. The CDR3 is CASSQDLRRSSDTQYF. The DNA for the CDR3 is TGCGCCAGCAGCCAAGATCTAAGGAGATCATCAGATACGCAGTATTTT.

The chain employs TRBV10-1 and TRBJ2-3; a weak D match, TRBD2 (6 bases). V was pared by 8 bases and J by 3 bases, with 12 bases between. The CDR3 sequence is 13 residues long. Germline V lookup: CDR1 WNHNN, CDR2 SYGVQD (reference sequence). CDR3 region: CASCGRGTDTQYF. The CDR3 DNA follows: TGCGCCAGCTGTGGGCGGGGAACAGATACGCAGTATTTT.

This chain links TRBV19 with TRBJ1-5, with 7 nucleotides matching TRBD1. The CDR3 is 15 amino acids. J gave up 4 bases and V 1 base, and 4 bases lay outside the gene matches. The germline gives CDR1 LNHDA, CDR2 SQIVND (reference sequence). CDR3 amino acids: CASSIGDRSNQPQHF. The CDR3 coding sequence is TGTGCCAGTAGTATAGGGGACAGATCAAATCAGCCCCAGCATTTT.

The chain carries TRBV14 and TRBJ2-2, with D hard to call. Trimming removed 3 bases at V and 2 bases at J, with 4 bases between. This CDR3 contains 13 residues. Germline V gene lookup returns CDR1 SGHDN and CDR2 FVKESK. CDR3 in amino acids: CASSHDNTGELFF. The CDR3 nucleotides read TGTGCCAGCAGCCACGACAACACCGGGGAGCTGTTTTTT.

The rearrangement joins TRBV27 to TRBJ2-7, with 8 bases matching TRBD2. The length of the CDR3 is 17 residues. Trimming removed 3 bases from V and 7 bases from J; junction bases left unmatched: 17. The germline gives CDR1 MNHEY, CDR2 SMNVEV (reference sequence). The CDR3: CASSFGPPAGGRWEQYF. DNA for the CDR3: TGTGCCAGCAGTTTTGGACCTCCGGCGGGAGGTCGCTGGGAGCAGTACTTC.

This sequence joins TRBV13 and TRBJ1-1, with 7 positions matching TRBD1. Looked up from germline, CDR1 is PRHDT and CDR2 is FYEKMQ (reference sequence). This CDR3 comprises 15 residues. V lost 2 bases and J lost 2; bases outside the gene matches: 5. The CDR3 is CASSLQTGLNTEAFF. The CDR3 bases are TGTGCCAGCAGCTTACAGACAGGGCTCAACACTGAAGCTTTCTTT.

This clone has just one count. J is TRBJ2-3 and V is TRBV7-2; D is undetermined. The CDR3 extends over 14 amino acids. Trimming left V 4 bases short and J 1 base short, with 9 bases between. CDR1 and CDR2 (germline): SGHTA, FQGNSA. The CDR3 region is CASSWASGTDTQYF. The CDR3 DNA follows: TGTGCCAGCAGCTGGGCGTCAGGCACAGATACGCAGTATTTT.

V usage is TRBV7-2 and J usage is TRBJ2-5, with TRBD2 matching over 8 bases. Germline lookup yields CDR1 SGHTA and CDR2 FQGNSA. V lost 1 base, J lost 0 bases, and 4 bases stayed unmatched. The CDR3 runs 16 residues. The CDR3, as DNA: TGTGCCAGCAGCTTAGAAGGGGGACTAGACCAAGAGACCCAGTACTTC. Translation: CASSLEGGLDQETQYF.

V gene TRBV19 combines with J gene TRBJ2-3, with 10 bases fitting TRBD2. CDR1 and CDR2 from the germline V gene are LNHDA and SQIVND (reference sequence). The CDR3 spans 15 residues. With 6 bases clipped from V and 6 bases from J, the junction kept 9 bases outside the gene matches. The CDR3 DNA reads TGTGCCAGTAGCCCGACTAGCGGGCATGGGGATACGCAGTATTTT. Protein product: CASSPTSGHGDTQYF.

The V gene is TRBV27, the J gene TRBJ2-2, with D perhaps TRBD1 (6 bases). The CDR3 has 19 residues. Germline assignment: CDR1 MNHEY and CDR2 SMNVEV (reference sequence). Trimming pared 8 bases from V and 0 bases from J, leaving 25 bases between. The DNA of the CDR3 is TGTGCCAGCCCCCCTTTAATAACAGGGTACAACGCGAACACCGGGGAGCTGTTTTTT. This gives the protein CASPPLITGYNANTGELFF.

The chain couples TRBV5-4 to TRBJ1-2, with 11 bases identical to TRBD1. The junction had 8 bases not matched to a gene; V was cut back by 3 bases and J by 4 bases. Germline V gene lookup returns CDR1 SGHNT and CDR2 YYREEE (reference sequence). The CDR3 is 16 residues long. DNA of the CDR3: TGTGCCAGCAGCTGGGGGACAGGGGGAGGTGGCTATGGCTACACCTTC. Protein sequence: CASSWGTGGGGYGYTF.

This chain links TRBV7-9 with TRBJ1-1; D gene unclear. The CDR3 totals 14 residues. Germline V gives CDR1 SEHNR, CDR2 FQNEAQ (reference sequence). Trimming cost V 1 base and J 2 bases, with 8 bases left between them. CDR3 sequence (DNA): TGTGCCAGCAGCTTAGATACCCTAAACACTGAAGCTTTCTTT. As protein: CASSLDTLNTEAFF.

The chain uses TRBV5-1 and TRBJ2-2; D is unresolved. The CDR3 runs to 13 residues. CDR1 and CDR2 from the germline V gene are SGHRS and YFSETQ. Trimming removed 6 bases from V and 1 base from J, with 7 bases in between. This CDR3 reads CASKDWNTGELFF. The CDR3 nucleotides read TGCGCCAGCAAGGATTGGAACACCGGGGAGCTGTTTTTT.

The V and J genes are TRBV27 and TRBJ1-1; 7 bases are shared with TRBD1. The germline gives CDR1 MNHEY, CDR2 SMNVEV (reference sequence). J was trimmed by 1 base and V by 6 bases; bases with no gene match: 8. This CDR3 is built from 15 residues. The CDR3 nucleotides are TGTGCCAGCAGCCAGTGGGACAGACCGAACACTGAAGCTTTCTTT. Encoded protein: CASSQWDRPNTEAFF.

This clone was seen only once. The rearrangement uses TRBV29-1 and TRBJ2-7; D call uncertain. The ends were cut back, 4 bases at V and 4 bases at J, with 11 bases in the middle. Germline V gene data show CDR1 as SQVTM and CDR2 as ANQGSEA. The CDR3 is made up of 12 amino acids. The CDR3 loop reads CSVVGFGYEQYF. The CDR3 DNA reads TGCAGCGTTGTTGGTTTCGGGTACGAGCAGTACTTC.

The chain has TRBV19 and TRBJ2-7; D not resolved. This CDR3 is 10 amino acids long. V shed 9 bases and J shed 4 bases, with 7 bases lying between them. Germline CDR1 reads LNHDA; CDR2 reads SQIVND (reference sequence). The CDR3 DNA is TGTGCCAGCGCTTTATACGAGCAGTACTTC. Protein: CASALYEQYF.

The rearrangement links TRBV5-5 to TRBJ1-6, with D possibly being TRBD1 (5 bases). The CDR3 has 16 amino acids. From germline, CDR1 is SGHKS and CDR2 YYEKEE (reference sequence). Trimming shortened V by 4 bases and J by 7 bases, and 18 bases separated the two germline ends. CDR3 bases: TGTGCCAGCAGCGTTACCGGGACGGAAGTCAATTCACCCCTCCACTTT. This sequence encodes CASSVTGTEVNSPLHF.

The rearrangement links TRBV2 to TRBJ1-2; tentative D call: TRBD1 (6 bases). V lost 6 bases and J 6 bases, leaving 14 bases between the germline ends. The CDR3 is made up of 13 amino acids. Germline V lookup: CDR1 SNHLY, CDR2 FYNNEI. CDR3 DNA sequence: TGTGCCAGCAGACGCGACAGGACAAATGGCTACACCTTC. This sequence encodes CASRRDRTNGYTF.

V is TRBV5-1 and J is TRBJ2-7; 11 nucleotides match TRBD1. V shed 0 bases, J shed 7 bases, and the junction held 9 bases outside the gene matches. Looked up from germline, CDR1 is SGHRS and CDR2 is YFSETQ. The length of the CDR3 is 16 residues. The CDR3 here is CASSLATGQGAYEQYF. The DNA of the CDR3 is TGCGCCAGCAGCTTGGCGACCGGACAGGGGGCTTATGAGCAGTACTTC.

This sequence joins TRBV2 and TRBJ2-7; D not resolved. This CDR3 is 14 amino acids long. V was pared by 4 bases and J by 0 bases, with 10 bases between. Germline V gene data show CDR1 as SNHLY and CDR2 as FYNNEI. CDR3 loop: CASSVGYSSYEQYF. CDR3 DNA: TGTGCCAGCAGTGTGGGGTACAGCTCCTACGAGCAGTACTTC.

J is TRBJ2-6 and V is TRBV5-1; D call uncertain. This CDR3 spans 15 amino acids. CDR1 is SGHRS, CDR2 YFSETQ, per germline. Trimming removed 5 bases at V and 0 bases at J, with 9 bases between. The CDR3 is CASRTANSGANVLTF. The CDR3 region has the DNA TGCGCCAGCAGAACAGCGAACTCTGGGGCCAACGTCCTGACTTTC.